This T cell receptor (beta chain) was recorded in a study of OX40 agonist ivuxolimab in advanced cancers. Study findings and constraints: The study found among the lowest clonal expansion in partial responders at 0.1-3.0 mg/kg.

For this clone: The antigen is unknown.

Assay used: immunoSEQ multiplex PCR; TCRdb lists only in-frame clones, some missing. This table has 55,000 to 75,000 clones, more than 75% appearing once. Per germline, CDR1 KGHSH and CDR2 LQKENI. V was pared by 3 bases and J by 2 bases, with 11 bases between. CDR3 length: 15 amino acids. Autoimmune disease history or systemic immunosuppression meant exclusion. The rearrangement links TRBV18 to TRBJ1-5; possibly TRBD1 for D (5 bases). This TCR was sampled from an adult with an advanced solid tumor such as melanoma, head and neck, liver or kidney cancer. The sequenced sample was CD4+ or CD8+ T cells sorted from blood, obtained in a trial of the OX40 agonist ivuxolimab. The DNA of the CDR3 is TGTGCCAGCTCACCCCAGGGTACGGGCAATCAGCCCCAGCATTTT. Encoded protein: CASSPQGTGNQPQHF.